This record covers a single T cell receptor (beta chain). It has no known antigen specificity. The input lacks base qualities; no much larger clone sits a single base away. This specimen belongs to a study of cytomegalovirus exposure and HLA in healthy donors (dated by TCRdb to about 2017). For the study in its entirety: An earlier analysis of some 620 of the donors reported approximately 300 Gb of sequence data and 95 million to 140 million unique TCR beta sequences obtained from roughly 170 million T cells. About 280 gigabases of sequencing data and around 85 million unique TCR sequences made up an early release that covered approximately 650 HLA-typed donors. Among the roughly 370 genotyped donors, approximately 76% belonged to the genetic ancestry cluster associated with self-reported Caucasian donors. The study aimed to test whether cataloging public T cell receptors could reveal signatures of past pathogen exposure. The T cell repertoires of roughly 660 subjects were profiled by immunosequencing and related to cytomegalovirus serostatus. A separate validation cohort of roughly 120 different subjects was used in addition to the approximately 610-subject first cohort. The study combined high-throughput TCR immunosequencing, statistical association of individual TCRs with disease status, and machine learning to predict cytomegalovirus infection status. To study patterns of TCR occurrence, a later analysis re-analyzed previously published TCR beta repertoires from several hundred donors and added high-resolution HLA genotyping. Rather than drawing on any new phenotypic data, the later analysis identified candidate immune exposures from TCR beta sequences and the way those sequences occurred across donors. To decide whether each TCR beta V gene segment behaved as functional or pseudogenic, an earlier analysis of 587 of the donors relied on high-throughput TCR beta sequencing. Donor age, sex, ethnicity and CMV serostatus were collected together with the repertoire data. Genome-wide SNP genotypes for about three fifths of the roughly 670 donors were used in a later genetic analysis, which treated that subset as a discovery cohort. Every repertoire in the discovery cohort had been generated on one and the same sequencing platform. HLA typing included class I and class II loci at four-digit resolution. The number of typed donors differed by locus: about 629-630 for A, B, C, DRB1 and DQB1; approximately 530 for DQA1; 600 to 610 for DPA1; and some 430 for DPB1. Several DR-DQ haplotypes were treated as single units for association and clustering because of strong linkage in the cohort. Among several hundred genotyped donors of the cohort, an average of about 220,000 unique TCR beta nucleotide sequences was sequenced per donor, of which 15% to 20% were non-productive. The study at large found these results: A later analysis found that HLA-associated TCR beta chains were more clonally expanded and had lower generation probabilities than equally common non-associated chains. Some IMGT-functional V segments, including TRBV6-2 and TRBV6-3, could not be distinguished by the 87-base-pair reads and were therefore excluded. This cohort had only TCR beta chains sequenced, and the lack of alpha or paired-chain data limited which features could be detected. Linkage disequilibrium might explain the correlated functional status among segregating V segments, but an unknown experimental factor could not be ruled out. Most CMV-associated TCR beta chains appeared to be HLA-restricted in a later analysis, and the HLA associations seemed to be driven largely by CMV exposure. A later analysis reported that several top co-occurrence clusters appeared linked to parvovirus B19, influenza, CMV and Epstein-Barr virus. A later genetic analysis associated a missense DCLRE1C variant with V-gene and J-gene trimming of TCR beta chains, and an independent cohort replicated the association. CMV serostatus was the only immune exposure information available for the cohort. Compared with the 666-donor mean, donors in an Asian-associated ancestry cluster had fewer N-insertions in productive TCRs, according to a later genetic analysis. In an earlier analysis of more than 500 of the donors, most TCR beta V segments appeared in productive rearrangements about 90% or about 30% of the time, broadly matching IMGT annotations. A cluster of highly shared sequence variants was judged likely to be a technical artifact of the sequencing pipeline. The study gave a list of 150 to 200 TCR beta chains associated with cytomegalovirus. A further reported finding was that TCR beta sequences accurately predicted the HLA-A and HLA-B alleles for most subjects in the first cohort. According to the authors, the approach could potentially be generalized to other disease states and immunological phenotypes. Sequencing depth was assumed to be roughly uniform across donors in the presence/absence analyses, though that assumption may not hold. Because some donors lacked HLA typing at each locus, the association tests relied only on the typed subset. When HLA alleles, especially DR and DQ, strongly co-occurred, attributing TCR associations to individual alleles was difficult. The classifier was reported to diagnose cytomegalovirus status with high specificity and sensitivity in both the original and validation cohorts. Across donors, most TCR sequences were observed very rarely, whereas some public TCRs were present in many individuals. A later analysis found that TCR association rates varied across HLA loci, with DRB1 alleles showing the most associated TCRs and HLA-C alleles the fewest. At a false discovery rate of 0.05, a later analysis linked about 16,000 TCR beta sequences to specific HLA alleles. The earlier analysis of 450 to 700 of the donors excluded some 16 rarely observed V segments, including chromosome 9 orphons, because counts were too low. In vitro tests confirmed that three of the cytomegalovirus-associated TCR beta chains recognize cytomegalovirus antigens.

At the junction V is shortened by 3 bases and J by 3 bases; bases outside the gene matches: 7. The CDR3 covers 17 residues, taking in both the cysteine and the phenylalanine. The retained sequence is limited to the CDR3, 51 bases, with the frame set at the first base. CDR1 SEHNR and CDR2 FQNEAQ were looked up in the germline V gene (reference sequence). The library was generated by the immunoSEQ multiplex PCR assay. The multiplex PCR relied on a mix of 60 forward primers for TCR Vbeta segments and 13 reverse primers for TCR Jbeta segments. The CDR3 region of rearranged TCR beta genes was amplified from genomic DNA with a multiplex PCR assay. On the Illumina HiSeq System, the amplified TCR beta libraries were sequenced as 87-base-pair reads. From the authors' description of their analysis: A later analysis tallied around 87 million unique TCR beta chains across the 666 repertoires, and around 12 million of those chains were shared by two or more donors. A nearest-neighbor algorithm error-corrected the raw reads and collapsed the reads into unique sequences, merging closely related sequences to remove PCR and sequencing errors. Alignment of CDR3 sequences to IMGT reference sequences was used to assign V, D and J gene segments. For a sequence to be retained, at least a six-nucleotide match to both a V gene segment and a J gene segment was required. A rearrangement was called productive if the CDR3 had no stop codons and remained in frame with V and J, and every other rearrangement was called non-productive. Following IMGT convention, CDR3 was defined as the stretch from the second conserved V-encoded cysteine up to the conserved J-encoded phenylalanine. The earlier analysis of 450 to 750 of the donors excluded any sequence lacking an unambiguous match to a single V gene segment. An earlier analysis of 587 of the donors called V segments functional above 56.7% productive rearrangements and segregating when the between-donor standard deviation exceeded 5%. A statistical classification framework was built for diagnosing cytomegalovirus status from the catalog of TCR beta chain sequences. V and J gene assignment, in a later analysis, came from comparing TCR nucleotide sequences with IMGT/GENE-DB human TR gene sequences. In a later analysis, CDR3 sequences and most-parsimonious VDJ recombination scenarios were assigned using the TCRdist pipeline. A later analysis defined each TCR beta chain by its CDR3 amino acid sequence plus V-gene family, and excluded reads lacking a unique V-gene family. As a way to deal with suspected cross-contamination and a sequencing artifact, a later analysis dropped under 600 nucleotide sequences that were highly shared and had low generation probability. In a later analysis, a clonal expansion index for each public chain was calculated from normalized within-repertoire ranks of inferred template counts. In a later analysis, generation probabilities were computed using a VDJ recombination model fitted to out-of-frame rearrangements, and the results were checked against IGoR. In a later analysis, TCR-TCR, TCR-HLA and TCR-CMV co-occurrence was scored with hypergeometric tests, and a repertoire-size bias correction was applied to TCR pairs. In a later analysis, false discovery rates were estimated by permuting HLA or CMV assignments 20 times. In a later analysis, co-occurring TCRs were grouped using DBSCAN, with TCRdist sequence similarity added in when clustering inside HLA-allele-positive subsets. Co-occurrence clustering excluded repertoires with fewer than 30,000 or more than 120,000 public chains, plus five with anomalous nucleotide sharing. TCRdb re-hosts the immuneACCESS table, in-frame sequences only. Its copies lack some clones; in the studies checked, an unresolved V gene accounts for under half of them, and the cause for the rest is not known. Clone size and V and J calls were adopted from that table, with D and trimming inferred from the DNA. This sample lists approximately 210,000 clones; about three quarters were detected once. Less than 2% of the sample is held by the ten biggest clonotypes.

The cohort comprised some 700 healthy bone marrow donors. At the time of sampling, all cohort members were nominally healthy, though unrecorded immune exposures were likely present. The donor was CMV seronegative and was included in the group of over 300 seronegative cohort members. A peripheral blood sample was collected from each donor, and TCR beta sequencing was performed on peripheral blood mononuclear cells. Genomic DNA was extracted from the blood cell samples with the Qiagen DNeasy Blood Extraction Kit. The sequence was collected from a male donor in good health and CMV-seronegative. This chain is built from TRBV7-9 and TRBJ2-3; 12 middle bases align to TRBD2. The material sequenced was PBMCs. CDR3 region: CASSFPTSGRGTDTQYF. The nucleotide sequence is given as TGTGCCAGCAGCTTTCCGACTAGCGGGAGAGGAACAGATACGCAGTATTTT.